The 5 T cell receptor beta chains reported below all come from one sample, sequenced in a study of blood T cell repertoires in COVID-19. Libraries were prepared by immunoSEQ multiplex PCR; TCRdb keeps only in-frame clonotypes and omits some of them. The table has about 240,000 clones, roughly four fifths seen once; the top ten hold about 3.2%. Sequencing was performed on peripheral blood. Receptor source: a woman aged 18-29 years with acute or convalescent COVID-19.

This clone occurred once. This chain connects TRBV5-6 to TRBJ2-2, with D perhaps TRBD2 (5 bases). V lost 0 bases and J 5 bases, leaving 14 bases between the germline ends. CDR3 length: 16 residues. Germline assignment: CDR1 SGHDT and CDR2 YYEEEE. Here the CDR3 reads CASSLVPGLITGELFF. The CDR3 DNA follows: TGTGCCAGCAGCTTGGTTCCCGGACTGATTACCGGGGAGCTGTTTTTT.

CDR3 sequence: CASSPSGEEAFF. The CDR3 coding sequence is TGTGCCAGCAGCCCCTCGGGGGAGGAAGCTTTCTTT. The V gene is TRBV7-9, the J gene TRBJ1-1; possible D gene TRBD1, 5 bases. Between the trimmed V and J ends, which lost 5 bases and 8 bases, there was a span of 12 bases. CDR1 and CDR2 (germline): SEHNR, FQNEAQ (reference sequence). CDR3 length: 12 amino acids.

The chain has TRBV4-3 and TRBJ2-1; D is possibly TRBD2 (6 bases). CDR3 length: 16 residues. V was trimmed by 0 bases and J by 2 bases, leaving 11 bases between them. In germline, CDR1 is LGHNA, CDR2 YSLEER. CDR3 in amino acids: CASSQDRGVAYNEQFF. The DNA for the CDR3 is TGCGCCAGCAGCCAAGATCGCGGGGTAGCCTACAATGAGCAGTTCTTC.

This chain joins TRBV9 and TRBJ2-7; 8 nucleotides match TRBD2. The CDR3 loop spans 14 amino acids. V was clipped by 4 bases and J by 5 bases; unmatched bases: 8. CDR1 is SGDLS, CDR2 YYNGEE, per germline. In DNA, the CDR3 is TGTGCCAGCAGCCCTCAGGGGACTAGGAACGAGCAGTACTTC. This gives the protein CASSPQGTRNEQYF.

The gene calls are TRBV19 and TRBJ2-7; TRBD2 matches at 13 bases. Per germline, CDR1 LNHDA and CDR2 SQIVND (reference sequence). The V segment lost 5 bases and the J segment 4 bases; nucleotides outside the gene matches: 5. The CDR3 totals 15 residues. This CDR3 reads CASSGTSGTGYEQYF. The CDR3 DNA is TGTGCCAGTAGTGGGACTAGCGGGACAGGTTACGAGCAGTACTTC.